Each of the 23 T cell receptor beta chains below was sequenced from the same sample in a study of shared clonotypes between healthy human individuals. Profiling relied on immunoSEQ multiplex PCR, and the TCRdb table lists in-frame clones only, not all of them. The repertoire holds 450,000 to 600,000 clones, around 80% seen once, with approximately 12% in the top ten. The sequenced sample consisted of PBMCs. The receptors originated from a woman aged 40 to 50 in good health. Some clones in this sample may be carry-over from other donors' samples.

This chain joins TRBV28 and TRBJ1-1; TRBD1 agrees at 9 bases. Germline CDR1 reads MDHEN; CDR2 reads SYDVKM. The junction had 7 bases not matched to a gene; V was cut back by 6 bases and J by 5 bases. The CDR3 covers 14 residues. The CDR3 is CASRSTGGKTEAFF. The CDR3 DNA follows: TGTGCCAGCAGAAGCACAGGGGGCAAAACTGAAGCTTTCTTT.

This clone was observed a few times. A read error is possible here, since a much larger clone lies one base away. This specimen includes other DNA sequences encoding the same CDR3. The CDR3 DNA reads as TGTGCCAGCACCCTAGCTGGGGGCTTGCTCACTGAAGCTTTCTTT. Protein product: CASTLAGGLLTEAFF. The chain uses TRBV5-6 and TRBJ1-1, with D tentatively TRBD1 (6 bases). Trimming took off 6 bases at V and 4 bases at J, with 19 bases between the two ends. Germline V lookup: CDR1 SGHDT, CDR2 YYEEEE. The CDR3 extends over 15 amino acids. Full variable domain (rest looked up from reference TRBV5-6 and TRBJ1-1): DAGVTQSPTHLIKTRGQQVTLRCSPKSGHDTVSWYQQALGQGPQFIFQYYEEEERQRGNFPDRFSGHQFPNYSSELNVNALLLGDSALYLCASTLAGGLLTEAFFGQGTRLTVV.

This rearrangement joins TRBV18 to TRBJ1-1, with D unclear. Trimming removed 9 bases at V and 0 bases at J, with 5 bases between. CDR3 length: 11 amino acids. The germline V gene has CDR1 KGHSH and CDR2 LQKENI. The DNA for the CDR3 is TGTGCCAGTTATATGAACACTGAAGCTTTCTTT. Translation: CASYMNTEAFF.

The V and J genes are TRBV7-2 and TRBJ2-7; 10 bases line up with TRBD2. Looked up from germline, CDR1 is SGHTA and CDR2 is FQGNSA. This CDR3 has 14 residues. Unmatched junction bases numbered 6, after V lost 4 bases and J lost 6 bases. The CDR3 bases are TGTGCCAGCAGCTCCGGGACTAGCGTAGGCGAGCAGTACTTC. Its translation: CASSSGTSVGEQYF. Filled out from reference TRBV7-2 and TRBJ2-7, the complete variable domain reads GAGVSQSPSNKVTEKGKDVELRCDPISGHTALYWYRQSLGQGLEFLIYFQGNSAPDKSGLPSDRFSAERTGGSVSTLTIQRTQQEDSAVYLCASSSGTSVGEQYFGPGTRLTVT.

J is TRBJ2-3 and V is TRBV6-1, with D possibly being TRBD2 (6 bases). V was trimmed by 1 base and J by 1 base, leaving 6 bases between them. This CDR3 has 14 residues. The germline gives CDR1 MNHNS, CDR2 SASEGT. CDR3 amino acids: CASSEVAGTDTQYF. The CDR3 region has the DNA TGTGCCAGCAGTGAAGTAGCGGGCACAGATACGCAGTATTTT.

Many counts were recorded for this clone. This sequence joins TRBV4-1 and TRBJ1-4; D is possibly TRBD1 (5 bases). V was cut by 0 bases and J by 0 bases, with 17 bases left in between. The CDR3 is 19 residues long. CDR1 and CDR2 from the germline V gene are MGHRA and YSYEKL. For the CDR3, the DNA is TGCGCCAGCAGCCAAGATGGTCGCCAGGGCCTTGCAACTAATGAAAAACTGTTTTTT. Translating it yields CASSQDGRQGLATNEKLFF.

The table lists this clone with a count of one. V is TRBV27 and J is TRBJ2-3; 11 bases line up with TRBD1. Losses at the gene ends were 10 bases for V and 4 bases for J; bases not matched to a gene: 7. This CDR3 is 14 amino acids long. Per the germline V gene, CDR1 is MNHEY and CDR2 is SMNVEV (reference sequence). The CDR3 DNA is TGTGCCACCTCGGGGACAGGGGGGCCAGATACGCAGTATTTT. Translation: CATSGTGGPDTQYF.

The CDR3 region is CASSPLGLAGRAYEQYF. The CDR3 bases are TGTGCCAGCTCACCACTGGGACTAGCGGGTCGCGCCTACGAGCAGTACTTC. The V call is TRBV18, the J call TRBJ2-7, with 12 bases that match TRBD2. The CDR3 spans 17 residues. V lost 1 base and J lost 2; bases outside the gene matches: 6. Germline CDR1 reads KGHSH; CDR2 reads LQKENI.

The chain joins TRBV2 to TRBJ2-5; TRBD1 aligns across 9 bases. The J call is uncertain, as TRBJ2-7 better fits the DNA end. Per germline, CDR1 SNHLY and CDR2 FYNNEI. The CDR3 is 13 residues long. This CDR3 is CARGQGSRYEQYF. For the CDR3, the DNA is TGTGCCAGGGGACAGGGAAGCCGCTACGAGCAGTACTTC.

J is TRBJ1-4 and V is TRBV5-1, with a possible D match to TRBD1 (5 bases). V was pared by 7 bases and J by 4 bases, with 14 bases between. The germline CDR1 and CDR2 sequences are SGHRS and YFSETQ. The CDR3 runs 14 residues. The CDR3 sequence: CASRAGLNNEKLFF. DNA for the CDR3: TGCGCCAGCCGTGCGGGGCTTAATAATGAAAAACTGTTTTTT.

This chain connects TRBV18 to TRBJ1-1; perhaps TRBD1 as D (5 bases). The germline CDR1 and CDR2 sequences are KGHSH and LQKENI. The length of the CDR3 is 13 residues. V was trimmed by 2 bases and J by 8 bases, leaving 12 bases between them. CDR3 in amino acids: CASSPAGQGEAFF. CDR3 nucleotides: TGTGCCAGCTCACCAGCGGGCCAGGGAGAAGCTTTCTTT.

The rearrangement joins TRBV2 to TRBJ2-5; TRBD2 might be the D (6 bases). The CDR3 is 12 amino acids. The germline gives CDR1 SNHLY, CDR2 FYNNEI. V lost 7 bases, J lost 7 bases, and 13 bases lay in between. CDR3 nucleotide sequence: TGTGCCAGCAACGAGCGGGTAACGACCCAGTACTTC. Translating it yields CASNERVTTQYF.

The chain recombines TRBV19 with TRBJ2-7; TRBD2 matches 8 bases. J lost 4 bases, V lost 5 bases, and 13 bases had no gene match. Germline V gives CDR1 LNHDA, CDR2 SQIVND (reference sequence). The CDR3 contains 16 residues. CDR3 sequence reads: CASSPQRGGRWYEQYF. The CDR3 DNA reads TGTGCCAGTAGTCCCCAACGGGGGGGACGCTGGTACGAGCAGTACTTC.

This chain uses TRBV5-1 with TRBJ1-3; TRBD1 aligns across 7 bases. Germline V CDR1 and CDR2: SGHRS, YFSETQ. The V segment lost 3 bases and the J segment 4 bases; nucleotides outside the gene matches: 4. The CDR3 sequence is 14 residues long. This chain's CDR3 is CASSSTGQGNTIYF. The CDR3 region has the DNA TGCGCCAGCAGCTCGACAGGGCAAGGAAACACCATATATTTT.

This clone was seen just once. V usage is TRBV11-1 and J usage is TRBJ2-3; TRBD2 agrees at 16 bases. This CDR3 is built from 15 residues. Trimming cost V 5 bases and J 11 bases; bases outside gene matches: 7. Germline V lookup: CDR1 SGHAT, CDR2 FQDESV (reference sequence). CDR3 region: CASSKLGTSGRVQYF. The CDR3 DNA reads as TGTGCCAGCAGCAAACTAGGGACTAGCGGGAGGGTGCAGTATTTT.

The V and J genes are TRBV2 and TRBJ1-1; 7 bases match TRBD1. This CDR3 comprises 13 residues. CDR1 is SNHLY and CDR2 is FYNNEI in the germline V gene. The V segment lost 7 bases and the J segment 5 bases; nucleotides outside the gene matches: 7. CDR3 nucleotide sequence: TGTGCCAGCAAAGCAGGGGGAGTTACTGAAGCTTTCTTT. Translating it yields CASKAGGVTEAFF.

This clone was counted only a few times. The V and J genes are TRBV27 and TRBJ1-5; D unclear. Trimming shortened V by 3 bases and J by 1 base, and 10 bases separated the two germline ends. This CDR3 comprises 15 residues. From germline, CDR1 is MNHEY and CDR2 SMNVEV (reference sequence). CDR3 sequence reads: CASSFPGISNQPQHF. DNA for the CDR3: TGTGCCAGCAGTTTTCCGGGGATCAGCAATCAGCCCCAGCATTTT.

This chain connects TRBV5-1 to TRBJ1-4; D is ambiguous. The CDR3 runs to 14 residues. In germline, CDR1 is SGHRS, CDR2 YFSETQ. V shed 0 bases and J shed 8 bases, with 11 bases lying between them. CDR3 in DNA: TGCGCCAGCAGCTTGGAGACGGTAAACGAAAAACTGTTTTTT. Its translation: CASSLETVNEKLFF.

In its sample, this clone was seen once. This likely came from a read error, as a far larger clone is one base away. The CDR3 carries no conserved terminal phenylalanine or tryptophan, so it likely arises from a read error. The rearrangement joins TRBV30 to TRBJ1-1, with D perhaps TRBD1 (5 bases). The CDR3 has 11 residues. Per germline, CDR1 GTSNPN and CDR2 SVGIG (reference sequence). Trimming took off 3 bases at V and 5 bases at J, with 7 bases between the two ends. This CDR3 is CAWRDMTEAFC. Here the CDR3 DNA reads TGTGCCTGGAGGGACATGACTGAAGCTTTCTGT.

The CDR3 protein is CASLQVHEQFF. The CDR3 coding sequence is TGCGCCAGCTTACAGGTTCATGAGCAGTTCTTC. V and J are TRBV4-1 and TRBJ2-1; perhaps TRBD1 as D (5 bases). There are 11 residues in the CDR3. V lost 8 bases, J lost 8 bases, and 10 bases lay in between. Germline CDR1 and CDR2: MGHRA and YSYEKL.

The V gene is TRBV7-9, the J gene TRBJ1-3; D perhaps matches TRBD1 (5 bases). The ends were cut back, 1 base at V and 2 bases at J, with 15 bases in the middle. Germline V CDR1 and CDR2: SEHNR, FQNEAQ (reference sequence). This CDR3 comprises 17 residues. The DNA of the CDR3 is TGTGCCAGCAGCTTAGGAGAGATGGGGGAGACTGGAAACACCATATATTTT. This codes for CASSLGEMGETGNTIYF.

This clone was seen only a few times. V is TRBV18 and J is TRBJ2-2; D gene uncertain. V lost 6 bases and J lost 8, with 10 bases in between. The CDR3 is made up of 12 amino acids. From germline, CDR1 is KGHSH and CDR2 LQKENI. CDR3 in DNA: TGTGCCAGCTCGTCGACCGGAGGGGAGCTGTTTTTT. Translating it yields CASSSTGGELFF.

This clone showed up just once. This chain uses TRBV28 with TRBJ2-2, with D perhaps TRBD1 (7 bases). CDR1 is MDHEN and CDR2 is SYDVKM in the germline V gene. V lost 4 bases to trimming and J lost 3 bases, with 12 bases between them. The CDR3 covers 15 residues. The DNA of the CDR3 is TGTGCCAGCAGTTCTACAGGGGAGGACACCGGGGAGCTGTTTTTT. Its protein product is CASSSTGEDTGELFF.